The clone carrying this TCR beta chain was picked up a small number of times. Its antigen remains unidentified. TCRdb analysed the reads with MiXCR anew, one entry per CDR3 protein. The sample has about 920,000 distinct CDR3 sequences; roughly 31% are singletons. The data originate from a study of T cell repertoires in cytomegalovirus infection. Overall study context: Recently identified HLA-C-restricted CMV epitopes and well-studied HLA-B-restricted CMV epitopes were used by the study. Indications of both CMV infection and matching HLA type were provided by public TCR beta signatures.

CDR1 MDHEN and CDR2 SYDVKM come from the germline V gene. This CDR3 has 14 residues. Trimming removed 3 bases from V and 4 bases from J, with 9 bases in between. Study-wide results and caveats: Dominating the ex vivo response were HLA-C-restricted CMV-specific TCR beta clonotypes. Carriers of CMV and the relevant HLA type were discriminated by public TCR beta frequency.

The sample in question was cultured CD8+ T cells from PBMCs, obtained from culture after CMV antigen stimulation. The receptor was derived from a human donor in good health (CMV status not recorded). Some clones in this sample may be carry-over from other donors' samples. The rearrangement uses TRBV28 and TRBJ2-2; TRBD1 might be the D (5 bases). The chain's CDR3 is CASSFPDSTGELFF. CDR3 bases: TGTGCCAGCAGTTTCCCCGACAGCACCGGGGAGCTGTTTTTT.